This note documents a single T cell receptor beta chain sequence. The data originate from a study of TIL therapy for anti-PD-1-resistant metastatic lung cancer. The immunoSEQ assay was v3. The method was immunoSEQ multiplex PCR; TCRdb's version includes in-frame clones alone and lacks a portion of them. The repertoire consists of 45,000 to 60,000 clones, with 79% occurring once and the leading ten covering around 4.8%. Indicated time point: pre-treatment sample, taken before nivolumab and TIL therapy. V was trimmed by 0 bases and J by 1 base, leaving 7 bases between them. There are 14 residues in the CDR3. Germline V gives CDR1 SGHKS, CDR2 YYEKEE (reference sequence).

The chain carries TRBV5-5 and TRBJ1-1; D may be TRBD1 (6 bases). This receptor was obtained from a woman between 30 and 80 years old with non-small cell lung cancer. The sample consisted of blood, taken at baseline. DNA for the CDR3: TGTGCCAGCAGCTTGGGAGGGGGGAACACTGAAGCTTTCTTT. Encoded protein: CASSLGGGNTEAFF.